A selection of T cell receptor beta chains follows, all from one sample in a study of blood T cell repertoires in COVID-19. Profiled with immunoSEQ multiplex PCR; TCRdb holds only in-frame clones, not every one. The table includes approximately 110,000 clones, less than 85% detected once. Sequences were obtained from peripheral blood. These receptor sequences come from a human donor in a cohort sampled during active COVID-19. CDR3s include the opening cysteine and the closing phenylalanine or tryptophan. The D gene is left open where the match is weak. Size is stated for part of the rows, as once, few or many counts, or as a class when the clone is expanded.

v_call: TRBV2
j_call: TRBJ1-4
d_call: TRBD1
clone_size: NA
cdr3_nt: TGTGCCAGCATGGGACAGCGCTTCGAAAAACTGTTTTTT
cdr3_aa: CASMGQRFEKLFF

v_call: TRBV9
j_call: TRBJ2-2
d_call: NA
clone_size: NA
cdr3_nt: TGTGCCAGCAGCCGGGGACATTACACCGGGGAGCTGTTTTTT
cdr3_aa: CASSRGHYTGELFF

v_call: TRBV6-6
j_call: TRBJ1-1
d_call: NA
clone_size: NA
cdr3_nt: TGTGCCAGCAGTCCCGACGGGCGGACGGCGGACTTGAACACTGAAGCTTTCTTT
cdr3_aa: CASSPDGRTADLNTEAFF

v_call: TRBV6-5
j_call: TRBJ2-1
d_call: TRBD1
clone_size: NA
cdr3_nt: TGTGCCAGCAGTTCGGGACAGTTTTTGTTCTTC
cdr3_aa: CASSSGQFLFF

v_call: TRBV7-2
j_call: TRBJ1-4
d_call: TRBD1
clone_size: NA
cdr3_nt: TGTGCCAGCAGCTTAGCCGGGACAGGGGATGAAAAACTGTTTTTT
cdr3_aa: CASSLAGTGDEKLFF

v_call: TRBV3-1/TRBV3-2
j_call: TRBJ2-7
d_call: NA
clone_size: NA
cdr3_nt: TGTGCCAGCAGCCCCCCCGCAGGGTCCTACGAGCAGTACTTC
cdr3_aa: CASSPPAGSYEQYF

v_call: TRBV2
j_call: TRBJ2-7
d_call: TRBD2
clone_size: NA
cdr3_nt: TGTGCCAGCAGGGACTTAGCGGGGGCTTACGAGCAGTACTTC
cdr3_aa: CASRDLAGAYEQYF

v_call: TRBV14
j_call: TRBJ1-1
d_call: TRBD1
clone_size: NA
cdr3_nt: TGTGCCAGCACCTTGGGACAGGGGGGCATTCCTGAAGCTTTCTTT
cdr3_aa: CASTLGQGGIPEAFF

v_call: TRBV6-5
j_call: TRBJ2-1
d_call: NA
clone_size: NA
cdr3_nt: NA
cdr3_aa: CASSSSDSNEQFF

v_call: TRBV19
j_call: TRBJ1-2
d_call: TRBD1
clone_size: NA
cdr3_nt: TGTGTCACCAGACTGGACAGGGGCCCGGGGGGCTACACCTTC
cdr3_aa: CVTRLDRGPGGYTF

v_call: TRBV30
j_call: TRBJ1-3
d_call: NA
clone_size: NA
cdr3_nt: TGTGCCTGGATTACGCAGGGTGGAAACACCATATATTTT
cdr3_aa: CAWITQGGNTIYF

v_call: TRBV7-2
j_call: TRBJ1-5
d_call: NA
clone_size: NA
cdr3_nt: TGTGCCAGCAGCCCCTCAACTAATCAGCCCCAGCATTTT
cdr3_aa: CASSPSTNQPQHF

v_call: TRBV4-3
j_call: TRBJ1-3
d_call: TRBD1
clone_size: NA
cdr3_nt: TGCGCCAGCAGCCAGCGACTGGGACAGGACATCTCTGGAAACACCATATATTTT
cdr3_aa: CASSQRLGQDISGNTIYF

v_call: TRBV6-2/TRBV6-3
j_call: TRBJ1-5
d_call: NA
clone_size: NA
cdr3_nt: TGTGCCAGCAGTTACGGCGGGGGTCGACAGCCCCAGCATTTT
cdr3_aa: CASSYGGGRQPQHF

v_call: TRBV6-2/TRBV6-3
j_call: TRBJ1-2
d_call: NA
clone_size: NA
cdr3_nt: TGTGCCAGCAGTTACGCCGCAGGGGCAAGGATTTATGGCTACACCTTC
cdr3_aa: CASSYAAGARIYGYTF

v_call: TRBV7-2
j_call: TRBJ2-1
d_call: TRBD2
clone_size: NA
cdr3_nt: TGTGCCAGCAGCCATGACCACCTAGCGGGGGGGTTGCAGCAGTTCTTC
cdr3_aa: CASSHDHLAGGLQQFF

v_call: TRBV6-5
j_call: TRBJ2-7
d_call: TRBD1
clone_size: NA
cdr3_nt: TGTGCCAGCAGCCCGGGACAGGGGGCATACGAGCAGTACTTC
cdr3_aa: CASSPGQGAYEQYF

v_call: TRBV30
j_call: TRBJ1-5
d_call: NA
clone_size: NA
cdr3_nt: TGTGCCTGGAGTCCTCAGGGCAATCAGCCCCAGCATTTT
cdr3_aa: CAWSPQGNQPQHF

v_call: TRBV5-1
j_call: TRBJ2-1
d_call: NA
clone_size: NA
cdr3_nt: TGCGCCAGCAGCCAGCTCGACGGATGGAGTGAGCAGTTCTTC
cdr3_aa: CASSQLDGWSEQFF

v_call: TRBV28
j_call: TRBJ1-1
d_call: NA
clone_size: NA
cdr3_nt: TGTGCCAGCAGCCCGGGGGGGGCCACTGAAGCTTTCTTT
cdr3_aa: CASSPGGATEAFF

v_call: TRBV10-2
j_call: TRBJ1-6
d_call: NA
clone_size: once
cdr3_nt: TGCGCCAGCAGTTTACAGGGATTGAATTCACCCCTCCACTTT
cdr3_aa: CASSLQGLNSPLHF

v_call: TRBV5-6
j_call: TRBJ1-1
d_call: TRBD1
clone_size: NA
cdr3_nt: TGTGCCAGCAGCCTGCGGGACAGCTTCTTCCTCCTGAACACTGAAGCTTTCTTT
cdr3_aa: CASSLRDSFFLLNTEAFF

v_call: TRBV7-9
j_call: TRBJ1-4
d_call: TRBD1
clone_size: NA
cdr3_nt: TGTGCCAGCAGCTTCACAGGGGATCCCGATGAAAAACTGTTTTTT
cdr3_aa: CASSFTGDPDEKLFF

v_call: TRBV9
j_call: TRBJ1-2
d_call: NA
clone_size: NA
cdr3_nt: TGTGCCAGCAGCGTAGGTGGAGGAAACTATGGCTACACCTTC
cdr3_aa: CASSVGGGNYGYTF

v_call: TRBV5-8
j_call: TRBJ2-1
d_call: TRBD1
clone_size: NA
cdr3_nt: TGTGCCAGCAGCTTTCGGACAGGGAGAGAGCAGTTCTTC
cdr3_aa: CASSFRTGREQFF

v_call: TRBV28
j_call: TRBJ1-1
d_call: TRBD1
clone_size: NA
cdr3_nt: TGTGCCAGCAGACCCAAGAAGGGGGCCGTGAACACTGAAGCTTTCTTT
cdr3_aa: CASRPKKGAVNTEAFF

v_call: TRBV6-4
j_call: TRBJ2-1
d_call: TRBD1
clone_size: NA
cdr3_nt: TGTGCCAGCAGTGACCCCCATCTTACTGACAGGGGTAATGAGCAGTTCTTC
cdr3_aa: CASSDPHLTDRGNEQFF

v_call: TRBV11-2
j_call: TRBJ2-7
d_call: TRBD1
clone_size: once
cdr3_nt: TGTGCCAGCAGCTTAGATTGGCCAGGGGGCCTCTACGAGCAGTACTTC
cdr3_aa: CASSLDWPGGLYEQYF

v_call: TRBV10-2
j_call: TRBJ2-7
d_call: NA
clone_size: NA
cdr3_nt: TGCGCCAGCAGCGCCCGCCGGGACATCGCCTACGAGCAGTACTTC
cdr3_aa: CASSARRDIAYEQYF

v_call: TRBV10-3
j_call: TRBJ1-5
d_call: NA
clone_size: NA
cdr3_nt: TGTGCCATCAGTGCGGGGGGCGGCAGTAGCAATCAGCCCCAGCATTTT
cdr3_aa: CAISAGGGSSNQPQHF

v_call: TRBV7-2
j_call: TRBJ1-6
d_call: NA
clone_size: NA
cdr3_nt: TGTGCCAGCAGCTTAGCGAGTCACAGGTCCAATTCACCCCTCCACTTT
cdr3_aa: CASSLASHRSNSPLHF

v_call: TRBV6-6
j_call: TRBJ2-7
d_call: TRBD1
clone_size: NA
cdr3_nt: TGTGCCAGCAGCAACGGACAGGGGGCGGGTGAGCAGTACTTC
cdr3_aa: CASSNGQGAGEQYF

v_call: TRBV11-2
j_call: TRBJ2-4
d_call: NA
clone_size: few
cdr3_nt: TGTGCCAGCAGCTTAGGCTCTGGGGGGTTAGCCAAAAACATTCAGTACTTC
cdr3_aa: CASSLGSGGLAKNIQYF

v_call: TRBV7-3
j_call: TRBJ2-3
d_call: NA
clone_size: once
cdr3_nt: TGTGCCAGCAGCCCCTATCGAACCTCCTTAGCGCAGTATTTT
cdr3_aa: CASSPYRTSLAQYF

v_call: TRBV9
j_call: TRBJ2-3
d_call: NA
clone_size: NA
cdr3_nt: TGTGCCAGCAGCGCCCCAGGAACAGATACGCAGTATTTT
cdr3_aa: CASSAPGTDTQYF

v_call: TRBV5-4
j_call: TRBJ1-1
d_call: TRBD1
clone_size: few
cdr3_nt: TGTGCCAGCAGCAATCGGACAGGGGGGGACACTGAAGCTTTCTTT
cdr3_aa: CASSNRTGGDTEAFF

v_call: TRBV2
j_call: TRBJ2-7
d_call: TRBD1
clone_size: NA
cdr3_nt: TGTGCCAGCGGACCGGGACAGGGGCCTCGAGAGCAGTACTTC
cdr3_aa: CASGPGQGPREQYF

v_call: TRBV7-9
j_call: TRBJ1-2
d_call: NA
clone_size: NA
cdr3_nt: TGTGCCAGCAGCCGACGGGAGACCGCGATGGGGGGCTACACCTTC
cdr3_aa: CASSRRETAMGGYTF

v_call: TRBV6-5
j_call: TRBJ2-7
d_call: TRBD1
clone_size: NA
cdr3_nt: TGTGCCAGCAGTTACCAGACAGGGGGTTCCTACGAGCAGTACTTC
cdr3_aa: CASSYQTGGSYEQYF

v_call: TRBV20-1
j_call: TRBJ2-7
d_call: NA
clone_size: NA
cdr3_nt: TGCAGTGCTAGTTTGTGGGGCCTTCCCTACGAGCAGTACTTC
cdr3_aa: CSASLWGLPYEQYF

v_call: TRBV4-1
j_call: TRBJ2-2
d_call: NA
clone_size: few
cdr3_nt: TGCGCCAGCAGCCGAAGACCAGGCGAACCCGGGGAGCTGTTTTTT
cdr3_aa: CASSRRPGEPGELFF

v_call: TRBV5-4
j_call: TRBJ1-6
d_call: NA
clone_size: NA
cdr3_nt: TGTGCCAGCAGCTTGATAAAGGGCGGGGAATCACCCCTCCACTTT
cdr3_aa: CASSLIKGGESPLHF

v_call: TRBV4-3
j_call: TRBJ1-6
d_call: TRBD1
clone_size: NA
cdr3_nt: TGCGCCAGCAGCCACACAGGGGCCCCCCTCCACTTT
cdr3_aa: CASSHTGAPLHF

v_call: TRBV28
j_call: TRBJ2-7
d_call: NA
clone_size: NA
cdr3_nt: TGTGCCAGCAGTTCCGGAGACAGGTACTACGAGCAGTACTTC
cdr3_aa: CASSSGDRYYEQYF

v_call: TRBV28
j_call: TRBJ2-1
d_call: TRBD2
clone_size: NA
cdr3_nt: TGTGCCAGCAGTAACGGGGGGAACTCCTACAATGAGCAGTTCTTC
cdr3_aa: CASSNGGNSYNEQFF

v_call: TRBV20-1
j_call: TRBJ2-1
d_call: TRBD2
clone_size: NA
cdr3_nt: TGCAGTGCTAGTCGGTTTACTAGCGGGGCGGTCAATGAGCAGTTCTTC
cdr3_aa: CSASRFTSGAVNEQFF

v_call: TRBV9
j_call: TRBJ2-1
d_call: TRBD2
clone_size: NA
cdr3_nt: TGTGCCAGCAGCGTAGGACTAGCTAGCGGGGGGAGTGAGCAGTTCTTC
cdr3_aa: CASSVGLASGGSEQFF

v_call: TRBV5-4
j_call: TRBJ2-1
d_call: NA
clone_size: NA
cdr3_nt: TGTGCCAGCAGCTTGCAGAACCGGGGCAATGAGCAGTTCTTC
cdr3_aa: CASSLQNRGNEQFF

v_call: TRBV5-4
j_call: TRBJ1-1
d_call: TRBD1
clone_size: NA
cdr3_nt: TGTGCCAGCAGCCCAGGACAGGGTAGGGGATTGACTGAAGCTTTCTTT
cdr3_aa: CASSPGQGRGLTEAFF

v_call: TRBV4-2
j_call: TRBJ2-5
d_call: TRBD1
clone_size: few
cdr3_nt: TGTGCCAGCAGCCAAGTCGGGACAGGGTTAGAAGAGACCCAGTACTTC
cdr3_aa: CASSQVGTGLEETQYF

v_call: TRBV5-1
j_call: TRBJ1-2
d_call: NA
clone_size: NA
cdr3_nt: TGCGCCAGCAGCCCGGAACGGGCTACTTTGGGACTTTATGGCTACACCTTC
cdr3_aa: CASSPERATLGLYGYTF

v_call: TRBV28
j_call: TRBJ2-3
d_call: NA
clone_size: NA
cdr3_nt: TGTGCCAGCAGACCTAATCGCCGGGATACGCAGTATTTT
cdr3_aa: CASRPNRRDTQYF

v_call: TRBV5-8
j_call: TRBJ1-5
d_call: NA
clone_size: NA
cdr3_nt: TGTGCCAGCAGCTTAATCAGTTCGCACGGAGATAGCAATCAGCCCCAGCATTTT
cdr3_aa: CASSLISSHGDSNQPQHF

v_call: TRBV27
j_call: TRBJ2-3
d_call: NA
clone_size: NA
cdr3_nt: TGTGCCAGCAGTTTAGACAGGATGGGAACAGATACGCAGTATTTT
cdr3_aa: CASSLDRMGTDTQYF

v_call: TRBV4-3
j_call: TRBJ2-4
d_call: NA
clone_size: NA
cdr3_nt: TGCGCCAGCAGCCAAGAGTCTACAGGGGCCAAAAACATTCAGTACTTC
cdr3_aa: CASSQESTGAKNIQYF

v_call: TRBV4-3
j_call: TRBJ1-4
d_call: TRBD1
clone_size: NA
cdr3_nt: TGCGCCAGCAGCCAAGATCTCCGGGACAGGGTTACTAATGAAAAACTGTTTTTT
cdr3_aa: CASSQDLRDRVTNEKLFF

v_call: TRBV24-1
j_call: TRBJ2-7
d_call: TRBD2
clone_size: NA
cdr3_nt: TGTGCCACCAGTGATTTGGGACTAGCGGGGGGAGGAATGTTTTACGAGCAGTACTTC
cdr3_aa: CATSDLGLAGGGMFYEQYF